One and the same sample provided the 15 T cell receptor beta chains below, sequenced in a study of blood T cells in healthy people across ages. A sample-barcoded 5' primer and a J-beta primer mix were used in a second PCR of about 7 to 11 cycles. MiXCR, applied by TCRdb to the 5' RACE reads, yields one record per CDR3 protein. In the table there are around 990,000 distinct CDR3 sequences, around two fifths of which are singletons. The sample was blood. The source of these receptors is a man aged 18-30 years in good health.

This chain uses TRBV12-3 or TRBV12-4 with TRBJ1-4, with a tentative D call TRBD1 (6 bases). The CDR3 spans 14 residues. The V end lost 9 bases, the J end lost 0 bases, and 11 bases lay between the germline ends. The CDR3 spells CASTGSATNEKLFF. The CDR3 DNA is TGTGCCAGTACAGGGTCTGCAACTAATGAAAAACTGTTTTTT.

This chain connects TRBV20-1 to TRBJ1-1; D not certain. Trimming pared 0 bases from V and 13 bases from J, leaving 12 bases between. This CDR3 comprises 11 residues. From germline, CDR1 is DFQATT and CDR2 SNEGSKA (reference sequence). The chain's CDR3 is CSARDYTDGFF. DNA of the CDR3: TGCAGTGCTAGAGATTACACGGATGGTTTCTTT.

The chain is built from TRBV20-1 and TRBJ2-3, with unresolved D. The V gene's germline CDR1 is DFQATT and CDR2 SNEGSKA (reference sequence). Trimming left V 3 bases short and J 0 bases short, with 16 bases between. CDR3 length: 16 amino acids. CDR3 in amino acids: CSASRPRFGSTDTQYF. The DNA for the CDR3 is TGCAGTGCTAGCCGCCCGCGTTTTGGGAGCACAGATACGCAGTATTTT.

This clonotype was observed a handful of times. V and J are TRBV27 and TRBJ2-1, with TRBD2 matching 10 bases. Germline assignment: CDR1 MNHEY and CDR2 SMNVEV (reference sequence). CDR3 length: 15 residues. V was clipped by 5 bases and J by 6 bases; unmatched bases: 7. CDR3 coding DNA: TGTGCCAGCAGTCAACAGCGGGGGGGCTTCAATGAGCAGTTCTTC. It yields the protein CASSQQRGGFNEQFF.

This clonotype is a singleton in its sample. This could be a read error, since a much larger clone is one nucleotide away. This sequence joins TRBV10-3 and TRBJ2-7, with 8 bases identical to TRBD1. The V and J ends lost 5 bases and 7 bases, in that order; junction bases with no gene match: 13. The CDR3 is 15 residues long. The germline V gene has CDR1 ENHRY and CDR2 SYGVKD. CDR3 in amino acids: CAISKTGTGINEQYF. DNA for the CDR3: TGTGCCATCAGTAAAACCGGGACAGGCATCAATGAGCAGTACTTC.

The chain combines TRBV9 with TRBJ2-5; 14 bases agree with TRBD2. The germline V gene has CDR1 SGDLS and CDR2 YYNGEE. With 0 bases clipped from V and 11 bases from J, the junction kept 15 bases outside the gene matches. The CDR3 is 18 amino acids. CDR3 region: CASSVAGTSGGAVNEQYF. CDR3 nucleotide sequence: TGTGCCAGCAGCGTAGCTGGGACTAGCGGGGGAGCTGTGAATGAGCAGTACTTC.

The rearrangement joins TRBV6-6 to TRBJ2-5; 8 nucleotides agree with TRBD2. Trimming at V came to 2 bases and at J to 5 bases, leaving 10 bases not matched to a gene. Looked up from germline, CDR1 is MNHNY and CDR2 is SVGAGI (reference sequence). The CDR3 is made up of 16 amino acids. The CDR3 bases are TGTGCCAGCAGTTACGATCTAGCGGGTAACGGGGAGACCCAGTACTTC. Translating gives CASSYDLAGNGETQYF.

This rearrangement joins TRBV5-1 to TRBJ1-2; no clear D gene. From germline, CDR1 is SGHRS and CDR2 YFSETQ. Trimming pared 4 bases from V and 5 bases from J, leaving 18 bases between. The CDR3 has 15 amino acids. The CDR3 loop reads CASSPEPYGEYGYTF. CDR3 DNA: TGCGCCAGCAGCCCTGAGCCTTATGGGGAGTATGGCTACACCTTC.

This chain uses TRBV6-5 with TRBJ2-1; the D is unclear. The germline CDR1 and CDR2 sequences are MNHEY and SVGAGI. This CDR3 has 14 amino acids. Trimming stripped 8 bases from V and 7 bases from J, with 18 bases between. CDR3 loop: CASFTPTPENEQFF. In DNA, the CDR3 is TGTGCCAGCTTTACTCCCACTCCGGAGAATGAGCAGTTCTTC.

This clonotype turned up a few times. The V and J genes are TRBV7-2 and TRBJ2-3; 9 bases fit TRBD2. The ends lost 1 base at V and 2 bases at J; junction bases unmatched: 4. Germline V gives CDR1 SGHTA, CDR2 FQGNSA. The CDR3 is 16 residues long. This CDR3 reads CASSLGLAGTTDTQYF. The DNA for the CDR3 is TGTGCCAGCAGCTTAGGGCTAGCGGGGACCACAGATACGCAGTATTTT.

This clonotype has just a few counts. The V and J genes are TRBV6-6 and TRBJ2-3, with a possible D match to TRBD1 (8 bases). Germline values: CDR1 MNHNY, CDR2 SVGAGI (reference sequence). The length of the CDR3 is 16 residues. The ends were cut back, 6 bases at V and 1 base at J, with 17 bases in the middle. The CDR3 coding sequence is TGTGCCAGCAGACCTCAGGGGGCGGGGGGCACAGATACGCAGTATTTT. It yields the protein CASRPQGAGGTDTQYF.

On this clonotype: This clone may be a read error of a much larger clone one base away. CDR3 sequence reads: CAIKGDTDTQYF. The CDR3 DNA sequence: TGTGCCATCAAGGGGGACACAGATACGCAGTATTTT. The chain couples TRBV10-3 to TRBJ2-3; D perhaps matches TRBD1 (6 bases). Germline-derived CDR1 and CDR2 are ENHRY and SYGVKD. The CDR3 consists of 12 residues. Trimming stripped 7 bases from V and 2 bases from J, with 7 bases between.

This clonotype occurred a few times. This chain links TRBV2 with TRBJ1-5; no firm D call. The CDR3 has 15 residues. Trimming stripped 6 bases from V and 5 bases from J, with 17 bases between. The germline CDR1 and CDR2 sequences are SNHLY and FYNNEI. The CDR3 loop is CASSDEGDRYQPQHF. Written as DNA, the CDR3 is TGTGCCAGCAGCGACGAGGGAGACCGTTATCAGCCCCAGCATTTT.

This clonotype was seen just once. The chain recombines TRBV9 with TRBJ1-4; TRBD1 is a possible D gene (5 bases). CDR1 is SGDLS and CDR2 is YYNGEE in the germline V gene. V was cut by 3 bases and J by 7 bases, with 16 bases left in between. The CDR3 sequence is 15 residues long. The CDR3 is CASSGGVGQGEKLFF. Here the CDR3 DNA reads TGTGCCAGCAGCGGAGGGGTCGGGCAAGGTGAAAAACTGTTTTTT.

The chain links TRBV20-1 to TRBJ2-4; 7 bases line up with TRBD2. Per the germline V gene, CDR1 is DFQATT and CDR2 is SNEGSKA (reference sequence). J was trimmed by 1 base and V by 6 bases; bases with no gene match: 6. The CDR3 extends over 14 amino acids. CDR3 loop: CSANGGFAKNIQYF. CDR3 coding DNA: TGCAGTGCAAACGGGGGGTTTGCCAAAAACATTCAGTACTTC.